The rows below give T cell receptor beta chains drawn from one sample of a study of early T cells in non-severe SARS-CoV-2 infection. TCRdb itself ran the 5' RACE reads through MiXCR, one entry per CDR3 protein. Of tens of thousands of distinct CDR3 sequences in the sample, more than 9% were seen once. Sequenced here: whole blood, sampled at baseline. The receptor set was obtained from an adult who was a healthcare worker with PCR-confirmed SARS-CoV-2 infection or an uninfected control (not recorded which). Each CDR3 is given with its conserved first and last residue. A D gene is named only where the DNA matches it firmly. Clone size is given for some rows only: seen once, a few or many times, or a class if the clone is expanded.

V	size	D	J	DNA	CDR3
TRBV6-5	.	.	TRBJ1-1	TGTGCCAGCAGTTACTCCCGGGACATGAACACTGAAGCTTTCTTT	CASSYSRDMNTEAFF
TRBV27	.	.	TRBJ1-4	TGTGCCAGCAGTTTCTACGGGGGACGACTTGAAAAACTGTTTTTT	CASSFYGGRLEKLFF
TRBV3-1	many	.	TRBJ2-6	TGTGCCAGCAGAACTGGTTCTGGGGCCAACGTCCTGACTTTC	CASRTGSGANVLTF
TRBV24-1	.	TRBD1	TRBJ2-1	TGTGCCACCAGTGACACTAGGACAGGGGGCGATGAGCAGTTCTTC	CATSDTRTGGDEQFF
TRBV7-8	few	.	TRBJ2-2	TGTGCCAGCAGCCCGCGCGTAAACACCGGGGAGCTGTTTTTT	CASSPRVNTGELFF
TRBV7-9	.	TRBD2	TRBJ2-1	TGTGCCAGCAGCATACTAGCGGGACTATACAATGAGCAGTTCTTC	CASSILAGLYNEQFF
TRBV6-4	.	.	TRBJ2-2	TGTGCCAGCAGTGTACGATCGGACACCGGGGAGCTGTTTTTT	CASSVRSDTGELFF
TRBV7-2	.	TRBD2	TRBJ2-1	TGTGCCAGCAGCTTGACTAGCGGGCGTGGTGAGCAGTTCTTC	CASSLTSGRGEQFF
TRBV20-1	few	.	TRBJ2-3	TGCAGTGCTAGAGATAAAACCCATAGCACAGATACGCAGTATTTT	CSARDKTHSTDTQYF
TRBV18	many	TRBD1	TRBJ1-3	TGTGCCAGCTCATATGACAGGGAAATCTCTGGAAACACCATATATTTT	CASSYDREISGNTIYF
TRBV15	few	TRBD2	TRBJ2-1	TGTGCCACCAGCACCTATAGCGGGAGCTTTGCTGGGAGTTCCTACAATGAGCAGTTCTTC	CATSTYSGSFAGSSYNEQFF
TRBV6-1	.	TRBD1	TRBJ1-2	TGTGCCAGCAACGAGGGGGCAAGGACTGGCTACACCTTC	CASNEGARTGYTF
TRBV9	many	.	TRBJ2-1	TGTGCCAGCAGCGCGAGCCCAAACTCCTACAATGAGCAGTTCTTC	CASSASPNSYNEQFF
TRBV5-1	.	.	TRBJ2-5	TGCGCCAGTCAATTCGTAGGTCAAGAGACCCAGTACTTC	CASQFVGQETQYF
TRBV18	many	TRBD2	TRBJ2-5	TGTGCCAGCTCAACTAGCGGCCAAGAGACCCAGTACTTC	CASSTSGQETQYF
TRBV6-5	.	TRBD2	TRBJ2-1	TGTGCCAGCAGGACCCTACTAGCGGGAGGTTCTAATGAGCAGTTCTTC	CASRTLLAGGSNEQFF
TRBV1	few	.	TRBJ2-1	TGCACCAGCAGCCAAGGGCTACTTCCGGGAGGGTACAATGAGCAGTTCTTC	CTSSQGLLPGGYNEQFF
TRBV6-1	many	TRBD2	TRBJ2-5	TGTGCCAGCAGGAGACTAGCGAAACAAGAGACCCAGTACTTC	CASRRLAKQETQYF
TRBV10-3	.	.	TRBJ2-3	TGTGCCATCAGTCTTGGCCGAGATACGCAGTATTTT	CAISLGRDTQYF
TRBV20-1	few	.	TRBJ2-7	TGCAGTGCTAGTGCCCTGGAACAGTACTTC	CSASALEQYF
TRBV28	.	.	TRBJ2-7	TGTGCCAGCGCGAACGCCTACGAGCAGTACTTC	CASANAYEQYF
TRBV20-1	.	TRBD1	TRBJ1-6	TGCAGCGCTATATCGGGACAGTCAAATTCACCCCTCCACTTT	CSAISGQSNSPLHF
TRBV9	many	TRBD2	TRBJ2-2	TGTGCCAGCAGCGTAGGTGGGAGGGGCACCGGGGAGCTGTTTTTT	CASSVGGRGTGELFF
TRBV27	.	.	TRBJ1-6	TGTGCCAGCAGTCCCCGCCCCCAGGCCGGGAATTCACCCCTCCACTTT	CASSPRPQAGNSPLHF
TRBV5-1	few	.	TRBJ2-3	TGCGCCAGCAGACAGGGTGTCACAGATACGCAGTATTTT	CASRQGVTDTQYF
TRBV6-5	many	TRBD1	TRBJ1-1	TGTGCCAGCAGTAACCCCATCGACAGGGGTGGCACTGAAGCTTTCTTT	CASSNPIDRGGTEAFF
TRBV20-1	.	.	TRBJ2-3	TGCAGTGCTAGAAGGCGAGATACGCAGTATTTT	CSARRRDTQYF
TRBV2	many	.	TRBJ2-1	TGTGCCAGCAGTGCGGACCAGAGCGATGAGCAGTTCTTC	CASSADQSDEQFF
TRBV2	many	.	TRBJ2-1	TGTGCCAGCACCCAAGGGGAGGGGACAGAGCAGTTCTTC	CASTQGEGTEQFF
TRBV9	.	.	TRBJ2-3	TGTGCCAGCAGCCCCCCGAGTTTAGATACGCAGTATTTT	CASSPPSLDTQYF
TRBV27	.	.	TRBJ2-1	TGTGCCAGCAATTGGGGAATAGAGCAGTTCTTC	CASNWGIEQFF
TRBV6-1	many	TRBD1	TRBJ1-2	TGTGCCAGCAGTGCCGGGACAGACTATGGCTACACCTTC	CASSAGTDYGYTF
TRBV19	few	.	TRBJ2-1	TGTGCCAGTAGTATAGGACCCCGCGGTGAGCAGTTCTTC	CASSIGPRGEQFF
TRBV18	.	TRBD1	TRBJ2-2	TGTGCCAGCTCGCTACTACAGGGGGAGACCGGGGAGCTGTTTTTT	CASSLLQGETGELFF
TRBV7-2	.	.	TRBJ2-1	TGTGCCAGCAGCTTTCAGGGGCGGTCGAACGATGAGCAGTTCTTC	CASSFQGRSNDEQFF
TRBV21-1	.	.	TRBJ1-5	TGTGCCAGCAGCCGGGACTTCAATCAGCCCCAGCATTTT	CASSRDFNQPQHF
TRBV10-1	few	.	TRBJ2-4	TGCGCCAGCAGTGAGTCGGGAAAAAACATTCAGTACTTC	CASSESGKNIQYF
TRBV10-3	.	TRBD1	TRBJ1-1	TGTGCCATCAGTCAGGGGGTGAACACTGAAGCTTTCTTT	CAISQGVNTEAFF
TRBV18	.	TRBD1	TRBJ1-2	TGTGCCAGCTCACGAGACAGGGGGCTGGCTAACTATGGCTACACCTTC	CASSRDRGLANYGYTF
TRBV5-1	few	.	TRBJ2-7	TGCGCCAGCAGCTTGGGCCAGGGCGAGCAGTACTTC	CASSLGQGEQYF